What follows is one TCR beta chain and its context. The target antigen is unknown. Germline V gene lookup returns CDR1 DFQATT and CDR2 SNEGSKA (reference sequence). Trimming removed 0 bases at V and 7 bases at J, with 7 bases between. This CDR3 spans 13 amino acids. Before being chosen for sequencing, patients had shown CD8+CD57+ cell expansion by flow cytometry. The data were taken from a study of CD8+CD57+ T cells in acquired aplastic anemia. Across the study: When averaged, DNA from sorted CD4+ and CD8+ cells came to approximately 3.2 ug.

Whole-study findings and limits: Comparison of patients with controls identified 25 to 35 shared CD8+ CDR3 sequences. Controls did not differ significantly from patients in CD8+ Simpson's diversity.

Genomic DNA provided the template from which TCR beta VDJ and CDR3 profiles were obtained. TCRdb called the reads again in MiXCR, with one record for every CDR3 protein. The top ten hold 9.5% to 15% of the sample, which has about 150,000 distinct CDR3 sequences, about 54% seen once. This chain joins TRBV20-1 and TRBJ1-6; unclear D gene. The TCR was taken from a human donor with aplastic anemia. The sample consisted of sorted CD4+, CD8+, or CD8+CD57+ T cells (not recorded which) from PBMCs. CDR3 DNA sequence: TGCAGTGCTAGAGATAAAGGAAATTCACCCCTCCACTTT. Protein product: CSARDKGNSPLHF.